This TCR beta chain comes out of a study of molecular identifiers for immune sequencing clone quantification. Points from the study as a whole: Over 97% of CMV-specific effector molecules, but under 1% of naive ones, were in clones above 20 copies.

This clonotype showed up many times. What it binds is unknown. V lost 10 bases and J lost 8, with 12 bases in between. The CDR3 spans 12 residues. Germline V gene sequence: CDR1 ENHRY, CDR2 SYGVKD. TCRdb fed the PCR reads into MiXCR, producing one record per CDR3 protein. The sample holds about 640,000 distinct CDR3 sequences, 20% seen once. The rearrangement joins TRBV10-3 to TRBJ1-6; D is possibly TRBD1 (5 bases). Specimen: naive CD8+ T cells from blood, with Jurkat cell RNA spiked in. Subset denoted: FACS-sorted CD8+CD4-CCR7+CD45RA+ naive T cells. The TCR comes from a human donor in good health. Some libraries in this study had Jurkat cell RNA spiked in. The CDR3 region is CATEGRDSPLHF. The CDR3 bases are TGTGCCACCGAGGGGAGAGATTCACCCCTCCACTTT.